Below, 3 T cell receptor beta chains from the same sample are listed, as sequenced in a study of blood T cell repertoires in COVID-19. Assay used: immunoSEQ multiplex PCR; TCRdb lists only in-frame clones, some missing. Among roughly 190,000 clones listed, approximately 84% were seen once. The material sequenced was peripheral blood. These receptors all come from a human donor with acute or convalescent COVID-19. The donor label of this sample is uncertain.

The V and J genes are TRBV2 and TRBJ1-6; possible D gene TRBD1, 6 bases. Trimming left V 4 bases short and J 4 bases short, with 11 bases between. The CDR3 spans 15 residues. Germline loops: CDR1 SNHLY, CDR2 FYNNEI. The CDR3 region has the DNA TGTGCCAGCAGTGCCCAACAGGGTTATAATTCACCCCTCCACTTT. Its translation is CASSAQQGYNSPLHF. Together with reference TRBV2 and TRBJ1-6, the CDR3 gives the full variable domain: EPEVTQTPSHQVTQMGQEVILRCVPISNHLYFYWYRQILGQKVEFLVSFYNNEISEKSEIFDDQFSVERPDGSNFTLKIRSTKLEDSAMYFCASSAQQGYNSPLHFGNGTRLTVT.

The V gene is TRBV18, the J gene TRBJ2-5; D gene ambiguous. Germline CDR1 KGHSH, CDR2 LQKENI. The V and J ends lost 4 bases and 3 bases respectively, with 15 bases between them. CDR3 size: 15 residues. CDR3 sequence (DNA): TGTGCCAGCTCACGTTTGACTCCCCCGGAAGAGACCCAGTACTTC. Its protein product is CASSRLTPPEETQYF.

This clone was seen a few times. The chain recombines TRBV11-3 with TRBJ2-3; 7 bases match TRBD2. The germline gives CDR1 SGHNT, CDR2 YENEEA. CDR3 size: 15 residues. V lost 3 bases, J lost 5 bases, and 8 bases stayed unmatched. The CDR3 protein is CASSFRAGEKDTQYF. The CDR3 region has the DNA TGTGCCAGCAGCTTCAGGGCGGGAGAGAAAGATACGCAGTATTTT.